This T cell receptor (beta chain) was documented in a study of cytomegalovirus exposure and HLA in healthy donors. Study conclusions and caveats: Presence/absence analyses rested on an assumption that sequencing depth was roughly uniform across donors.

Primers included in the PCR were 60 Vbeta and 13 Jbeta primers. Clones were sequenced by immunoSEQ multiplex PCR, and TCRdb holds only the in-frame ones, with some missing. The sample has around 130,000 clones. A word on this clone: Its antigen is currently unknown.

The CDR3 length is 13 residues. CDR1 and CDR2 (germline): SGHTA, FQGNSA. J was trimmed by 3 bases and V by 8 bases; bases with no gene match: 6. The sequenced sample consisted of PBMCs. The chain has TRBV7-2 and TRBJ2-7, with 8 bases aligning to TRBD1. The TCR sequence derives from a woman in her thirties or forties in good health and CMV-seronegative. Written as DNA, the CDR3 is TGTGCCAGCTCGTCACAGGGGGACTACGAGCAGTACTTC. Amino acids: CASSSQGDYEQYF.